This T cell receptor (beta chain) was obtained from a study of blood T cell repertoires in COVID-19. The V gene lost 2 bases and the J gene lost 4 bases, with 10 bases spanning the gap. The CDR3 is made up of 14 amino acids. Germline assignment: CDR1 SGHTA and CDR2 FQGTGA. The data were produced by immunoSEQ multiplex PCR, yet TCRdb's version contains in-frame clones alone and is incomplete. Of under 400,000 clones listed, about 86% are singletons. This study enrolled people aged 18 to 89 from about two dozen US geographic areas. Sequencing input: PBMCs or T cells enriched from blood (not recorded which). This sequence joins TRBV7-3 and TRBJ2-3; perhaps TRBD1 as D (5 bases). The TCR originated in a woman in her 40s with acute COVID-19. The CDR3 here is CASSLQGFPDTQYF. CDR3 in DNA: TGTGCCAGCAGCTTACAGGGATTCCCAGATACGCAGTATTTT.